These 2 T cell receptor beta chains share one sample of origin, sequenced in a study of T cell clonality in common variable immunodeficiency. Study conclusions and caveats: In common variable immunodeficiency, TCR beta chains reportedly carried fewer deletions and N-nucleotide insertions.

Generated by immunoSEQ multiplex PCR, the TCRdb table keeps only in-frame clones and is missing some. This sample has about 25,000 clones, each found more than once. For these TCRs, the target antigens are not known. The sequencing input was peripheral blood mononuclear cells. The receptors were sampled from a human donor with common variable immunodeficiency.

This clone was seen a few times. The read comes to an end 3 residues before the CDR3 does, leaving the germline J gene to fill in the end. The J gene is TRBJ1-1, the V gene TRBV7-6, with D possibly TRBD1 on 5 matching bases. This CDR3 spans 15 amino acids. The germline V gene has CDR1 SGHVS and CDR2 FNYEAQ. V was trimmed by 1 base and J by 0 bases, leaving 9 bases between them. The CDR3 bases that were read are TGTGCCAGCAGCTTAGTGGGGGGAGTGAACACTGAA. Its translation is CASSLVGGVNTE. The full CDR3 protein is CASSLVGGVNTEAFF.

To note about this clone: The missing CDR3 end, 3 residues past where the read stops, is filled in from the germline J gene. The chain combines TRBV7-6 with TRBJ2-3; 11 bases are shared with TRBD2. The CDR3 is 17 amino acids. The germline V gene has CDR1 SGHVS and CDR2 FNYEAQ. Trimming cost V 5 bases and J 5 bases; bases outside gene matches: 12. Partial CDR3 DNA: TGTGCCAGCAGCCCCCGAAGAACTAGCGGGAGAAGAGATACG. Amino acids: CASSPRRTSGRRDT. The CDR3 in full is CASSPRRTSGRRDTQYF.